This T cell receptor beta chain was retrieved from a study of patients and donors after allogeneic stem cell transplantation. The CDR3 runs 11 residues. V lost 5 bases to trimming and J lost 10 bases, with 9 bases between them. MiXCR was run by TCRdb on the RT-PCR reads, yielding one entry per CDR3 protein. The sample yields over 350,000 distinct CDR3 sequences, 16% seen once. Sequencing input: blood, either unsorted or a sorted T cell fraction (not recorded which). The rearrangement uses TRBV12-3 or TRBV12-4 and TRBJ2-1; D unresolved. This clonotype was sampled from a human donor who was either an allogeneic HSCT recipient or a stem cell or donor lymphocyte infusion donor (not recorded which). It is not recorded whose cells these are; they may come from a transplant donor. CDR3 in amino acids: CASSHYPEQFF. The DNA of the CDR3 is TGTGCCAGCAGTCACTACCCCGAGCAGTTCTTC.